Listed below are T cell receptor beta chains from one sample, sequenced in a study of T cell responses to AZD1222 COVID-19 vaccine. Generated by immunoSEQ multiplex PCR, the TCRdb table keeps only in-frame clones and is missing some. Among some 150,000 clones, around nine tenths were seen once, and the ten largest hold more than 3.5%. The sequences come from peripheral blood, collected on day 0 of AZD1222 vaccination. The source is an adult in good health. Both conserved end residues are part of each CDR3. The D gene is left open where the match is weak.

cdr3_aa cdr3_nt j_call cdr3_length d_call v_call
CASSLAGEYNEQFF TGTGCCAGCAGCTTAGCGGGAGAATACAATGAGCAGTTCTTC TRBJ2-1 14 NA TRBV11-1
CASSLLPTGANEKLFF TGTGCCAGCAGCTTACTCCCGACTGGGGCTAATGAAAAACTGTTTTTT TRBJ1-4 16 NA TRBV11-2
CASAGTEGYGELFF TGCGCCAGCGCCGGGACAGAAGGTTACGGGGAGCTGTTTTTT TRBJ2-2 14 TRBD1 TRBV10-1
CASSQAFGTGRINTNEKLFF TGCGCCAGCAGCCAAGCTTTCGGGACAGGGCGTATTAATACTAATGAAAAACTGTTTTTT TRBJ1-4 20 TRBD1 TRBV4-3
CASSRGRTTLPTNEKLFF TGTGCCAGCAGTCGTGGGCGTACAACCCTCCCAACTAATGAAAAACTGTTTTTT TRBJ1-4 18 NA TRBV28
CASSPLRGRGHNEQFF TGTGCCAGTAGTCCTTTACGGGGCCGCGGCCACAATGAGCAGTTCTTC TRBJ2-1 16 NA TRBV19
CASSADHPGTDTQYF TGCGCCAGCAGCGCGGACCACCCCGGCACAGATACGCAGTATTTT TRBJ2-3 15 NA TRBV5-1
CASSPSFPGGYGYTF TGTGCCAGCTCACCAAGCTTCCCAGGGGGCTATGGCTACACCTTC TRBJ1-2 15 TRBD1 TRBV18
CASSPLTASQPQHF TGTGCCAGCTCACCACTTACTGCCTCCCAGCCCCAGCATTTT TRBJ1-5 14 NA TRBV18
CASSARTGANQPQHF TGTGCCAGCAGTGCAAGGACAGGGGCCAATCAGCCCCAGCATTTT TRBJ1-5 15 TRBD1 TRBV2
CSVVGPNEKLFF TGCAGCGTTGTGGGCCCGAATGAAAAACTGTTTTTT TRBJ1-4 12 NA TRBV29-1
CASSSGQGAYEQYF TGTGCCAGCAGCTCAGGACAGGGGGCCTACGAGCAGTACTTC TRBJ2-7 14 TRBD1 TRBV7-9
CASSLGGRGMDTEAFF TGCGCCAGCAGCTTGGGGGGCAGGGGAATGGACACTGAAGCTTTCTTT TRBJ1-1 16 NA TRBV5-1
CASSILWRGSNTEAFF TGTGCCAGTAGTATTTTGTGGAGGGGATCGAACACTGAAGCTTTCTTT TRBJ1-1 16 NA TRBV19
CASTRTGDKVAGYTF TGTGCCAGCACCCGGACGGGGGATAAGGTTGCGGGCTACACCTTC TRBJ1-2 15 NA TRBV7-8
CASKWGHSMNTEAFF TGTGCCAGTAAGTGGGGACACTCAATGAACACTGAAGCTTTCTTT TRBJ1-1 15 NA TRBV19
CASSRRQTDTQYF TGTGCCAGCAGCCGTCGGCAGACAGATACGCAGTATTTT TRBJ2-3 13 NA TRBV11-3
CASSIWDKEYEQYF TGTGCCAGTAGTATTTGGGACAAAGAGTACGAGCAGTACTTC TRBJ2-7 14 NA TRBV19
CASNLRDSLNEKLFF TGTGCCAGCAATCTCCGGGACAGCCTTAATGAAAAACTGTTTTTT TRBJ1-4 15 TRBD1 TRBV2
CASSVDRTGKHDEQFF TGTGCCAGCAGCGTAGATCGGACAGGGAAGCACGATGAGCAGTTCTTC TRBJ2-1 16 TRBD1 TRBV9
CASSPPTDTQYF TGTGCCAGCAGCCCACCCACAGATACGCAGTATTTT TRBJ2-3 12 NA TRBV7-2
CASSESRLGGYEQYF TGCGCCAGCAGTGAGTCGAGACTGGGCGGGTACGAGCAGTACTTC TRBJ2-7 15 NA TRBV10-2
CASSSNRGEKLFF TGTGCCAGCAGCTCAAATCGGGGGGAAAAACTGTTTTTT TRBJ1-4 13 NA TRBV7-2
CASLKGPPAYGYTF TGTGCCAGCCTAAAGGGACCGCCAGCCTATGGCTACACCTTC TRBJ1-2 14 NA TRBV19
CASSKTDWNEKLFF TGTGCCAGTAGTAAGACAGATTGGAATGAAAAACTGTTTTTT TRBJ1-4 14 NA TRBV19